This paragraph covers one TCR beta chain sequence. Its specificity is not known. Trimming left V 4 bases short and J 4 bases short, with 20 bases between. This CDR3 has 17 amino acids. Germline lookup yields CDR1 LGHNT and CDR2 FRNRAP. Reverse transcription of roughly 0.5 to 1 ug RNA was carried out with random hexamers. The authors amplified TCR beta CDR3 across 54 Vbeta and 13 Jbeta using immunoSEQ multiplex PCR. TCRdb called the immunoSEQ multiplex PCR reads again in MiXCR, with one record for every CDR3 protein. The data hold 120,000 or so distinct CDR3 sequences, with around 94% observed a single time. The data belong to a study of CD8 T cells in Susac syndrome. Negative isolation yielded the CD8+ and CD4+ T cells, while FACS enriched the TEMRA cells. Study conclusions and caveats: Susac syndrome CD8+ repertoires were clonally expanded, most strongly in CD8+ TEMRA cells.

Sequences were obtained from CD8+ T cells from PBMCs. The chain joins TRBV12-5 to TRBJ1-5; D is possibly TRBD1 (6 bases). This TCR was recovered from a human donor with Susac syndrome. The CDR3 coding sequence is TGTGCTAGTGGTTCCCATCGGACAGTCCCGGGGAATCAGCCCCAGCATTTT. Its translation: CASGSHRTVPGNQPQHF.